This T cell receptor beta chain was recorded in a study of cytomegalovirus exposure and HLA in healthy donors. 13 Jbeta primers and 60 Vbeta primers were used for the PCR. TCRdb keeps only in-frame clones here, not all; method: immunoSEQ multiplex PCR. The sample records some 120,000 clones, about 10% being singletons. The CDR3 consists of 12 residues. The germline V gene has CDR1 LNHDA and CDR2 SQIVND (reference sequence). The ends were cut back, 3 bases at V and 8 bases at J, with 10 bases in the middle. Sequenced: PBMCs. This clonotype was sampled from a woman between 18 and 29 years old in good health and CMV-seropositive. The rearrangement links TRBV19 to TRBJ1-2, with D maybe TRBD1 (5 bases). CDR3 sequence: CASSMDTEGYTF. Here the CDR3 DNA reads TGTGCCAGTAGTATGGACACAGAAGGCTACACCTTC. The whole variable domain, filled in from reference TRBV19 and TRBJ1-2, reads DGGITQSPKYLFRKEGQNVTLSCEQNLNHDAMYWYRQDPGQGLRLIYYSQIVNDFQKGDIAEGYSVSREKKESFPLTVTSAQKNPTAFYLCASSMDTEGYTFGSGTRLTVV.